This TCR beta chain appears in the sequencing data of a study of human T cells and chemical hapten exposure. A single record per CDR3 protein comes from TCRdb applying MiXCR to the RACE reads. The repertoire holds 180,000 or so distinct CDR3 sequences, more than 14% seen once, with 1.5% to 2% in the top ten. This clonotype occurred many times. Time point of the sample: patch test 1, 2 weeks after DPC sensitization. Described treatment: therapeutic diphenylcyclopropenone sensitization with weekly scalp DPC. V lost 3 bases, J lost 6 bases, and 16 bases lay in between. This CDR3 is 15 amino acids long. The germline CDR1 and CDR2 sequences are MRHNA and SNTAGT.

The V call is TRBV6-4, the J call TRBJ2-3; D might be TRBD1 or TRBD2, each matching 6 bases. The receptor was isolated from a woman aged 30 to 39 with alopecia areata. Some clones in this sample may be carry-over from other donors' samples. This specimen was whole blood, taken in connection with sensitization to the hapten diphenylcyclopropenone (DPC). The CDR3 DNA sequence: TGTGCCAGCAGTGAGACGGGGGCGCAAGGGGATACGCAGTATTTT. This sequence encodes CASSETGAQGDTQYF.